This TCR beta chain was recovered during a study of T cells in Graves' hyperthyroidism and ophthalmopathy. This CDR3 has 16 amino acids. CDR1 and CDR2 from the germline V gene are MGHRA and YSYEKL. The V gene end was trimmed by 0 bases and the J gene end by 5 bases; junction bases not matched to a gene: 4. The hyperthyroidism was newly diagnosed and had lasted under 2 months; the patients were aged 18 to 65. The study based diagnoses on clinical symptoms, serum thyroxine and TRAb, thyroid ultrasound and orbital computed tomography. Authors of the study amplified TCR beta CDR3 regions from RNA transcripts. TCR CDR3 underwent first-round RT-PCR with the HTBI primer set. One entry per CDR3 protein, called by TCRdb with MiXCR from the multiplex PCR reads. This sample yields some 760,000 distinct CDR3 sequences, of which 11% to 15% are seen a single time; more than 8.5% belongs to the top ten. Whole-study findings and limits: In the analysis, a 13 V-J model separated ophthalmopathy from stable hyperthyroidism.

With regard to this clonotype: The antigen remains undetermined.

The clonotype comes from a woman between 18 and 30 years old with Graves' hyperthyroidism. This sequence joins TRBV4-1 and TRBJ1-5; 10 nucleotides line up with TRBD1. Sequencing was performed on blood. The CDR3 loop reads CASSQDGTGEDQPQHF. The CDR3 coding sequence is TGCGCCAGCAGCCAAGATGGGACAGGGGAGGATCAGCCCCAGCATTTT.